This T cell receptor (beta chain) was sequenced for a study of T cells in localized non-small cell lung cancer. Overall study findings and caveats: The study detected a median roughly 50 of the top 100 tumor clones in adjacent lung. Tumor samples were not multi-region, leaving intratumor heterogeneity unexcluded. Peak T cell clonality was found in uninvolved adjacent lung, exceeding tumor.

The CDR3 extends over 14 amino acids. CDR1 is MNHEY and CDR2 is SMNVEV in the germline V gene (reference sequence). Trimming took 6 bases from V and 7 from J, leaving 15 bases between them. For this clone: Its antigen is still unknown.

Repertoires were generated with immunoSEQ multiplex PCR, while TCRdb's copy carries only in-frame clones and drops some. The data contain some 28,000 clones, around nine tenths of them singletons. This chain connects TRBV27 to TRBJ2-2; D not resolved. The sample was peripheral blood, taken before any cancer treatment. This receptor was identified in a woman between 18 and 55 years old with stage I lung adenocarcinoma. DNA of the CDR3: TGTGCCAGCAGGCAGGAATTCCGAGGCGGGGAGCTGTTTTTT. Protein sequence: CASRQEFRGGELFF.